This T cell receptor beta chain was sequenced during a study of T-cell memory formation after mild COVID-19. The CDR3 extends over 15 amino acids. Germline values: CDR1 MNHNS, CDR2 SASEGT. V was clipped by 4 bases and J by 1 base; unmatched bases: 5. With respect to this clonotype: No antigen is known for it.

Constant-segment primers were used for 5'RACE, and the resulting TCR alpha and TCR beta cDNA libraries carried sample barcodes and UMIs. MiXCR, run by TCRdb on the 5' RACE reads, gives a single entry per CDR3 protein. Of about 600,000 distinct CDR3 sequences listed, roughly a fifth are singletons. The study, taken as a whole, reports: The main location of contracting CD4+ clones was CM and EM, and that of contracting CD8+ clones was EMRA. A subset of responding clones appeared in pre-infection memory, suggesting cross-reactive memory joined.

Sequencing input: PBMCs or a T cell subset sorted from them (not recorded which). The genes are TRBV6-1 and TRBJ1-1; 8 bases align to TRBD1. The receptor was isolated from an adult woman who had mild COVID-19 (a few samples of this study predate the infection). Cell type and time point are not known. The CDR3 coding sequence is TGTGCCAGCAGTGCCACCGGGACAGGGAACACTGAAGCTTTCTTT. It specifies CASSATGTGNTEAFF.